This entry concerns a single T cell receptor (beta chain). Its antigen is unknown. Researchers ran the PCR with 60 Vbeta and 13 Jbeta primers. TCRdb's copy holds only in-frame clones and misses some; the assay was immunoSEQ multiplex PCR. The sample has around 150,000 clones; 80% are singletons. This entry comes from a study of cytomegalovirus exposure and HLA in healthy donors. Overall study findings and caveats: Analyzed later, association rates of TCRs varied across HLA loci, with DRB1 most and HLA-C fewest. Reports indicated that the classifier achieved high specificity and sensitivity in diagnosing cytomegalovirus status.

This CDR3 region has 13 residues. CDR1 and CDR2 (germline): MDHEN, SYDVKM. The J segment lost 7 bases and the V segment lost 5 bases, leaving 4 bases of the junction unmatched. This rearrangement joins TRBV28 to TRBJ2-5, with 10 bases fitting TRBD1. The sample taken for sequencing was PBMCs. This receptor was taken from a man aged 40-49 years in good health and CMV-seropositive. The CDR3 sequence is CASSPGTGVTQYF. In DNA form, the CDR3 reads TGTGCCAGCAGTCCCGGGACAGGGGTGACCCAGTACTTC.